The clone carrying this TCR beta chain was counted between two and nine times. Antigen unknown. This specimen belongs to a study of T-cell reconstitution after alpha-beta-depleted transplantation in children. Study conclusions and caveats: It was reported that alpha-beta T cells came from several hundred expanded graft clones (about two months after transplant). There were some patients whose high TCRbeta diversity at day 60 came from surviving recipient T cells and thymic progenitors. The main origin of T-cell counts and diversity one year after transplant was newly produced T cells.

This CDR3 is 12 amino acids long. J was trimmed by 6 bases and V by 8 bases; bases with no gene match: 4. Per the germline V gene, CDR1 is MNHEY and CDR2 is SVGEGT. For TCRbeta, the library was prepared with unique molecular identifiers. TCRdb reanalysed the PCR reads using MiXCR and keeps one entry per CDR3 protein. Counted here are 200,000 to 250,000 distinct CDR3 sequences, approximately 6.9% occurring once; the ten biggest clones make up 5% to 6.5%. Source: PBMCs, taken before TCRalphabeta/CD19-depleted stem cell transplant. This chain links TRBV6-2 or TRBV6-3 with TRBJ2-1; 7 nucleotides line up with TRBD2. This clonotype was sampled from a boy aged 2 to 9 with acute lymphoblastic leukemia, due to receive a stem cell transplant. This CDR3 reads CASAGLRNEQFF. For the CDR3, the DNA is TGTGCCAGCGCGGGACTACGCAATGAGCAGTTCTTC.